Listed below are T cell receptor beta chains from one sample, sequenced in a study of blood T cell repertoires in COVID-19. Clones were sequenced by immunoSEQ multiplex PCR, and TCRdb holds only the in-frame ones, with some missing. The table includes around 230,000 clones, more than 65% detected once. Sequencing used peripheral blood. Receptor source: a man between 35 and 55 years old who had recovered from COVID-19. The CDR3 runs from the conserved cysteine through the conserved F or W. Each record gives: clone size, V gene, D gene, J gene, CDR3 protein, CDR3 DNA. A D gene is named only where the DNA matches it firmly. The size of a clone is reported for some rows only, either as once, few or many, or as a class for expanded clones.

clone size: -
V gene: TRBV18
D gene: -
J gene: TRBJ1-1
CDR3 protein: CASSPTGNTEAFF
CDR3 DNA: TGTGCCAGCTCACCAACGGGGAACACTGAAGCTTTCTTT

clone size: -
V gene: TRBV6-5
D gene: -
J gene: TRBJ2-1
CDR3 protein: CASSLQRSSYNEQFF
CDR3 DNA: TGTGCCAGCAGTTTACAGCGGAGCTCCTACAATGAGCAGTTCTTC

clone size: -
V gene: TRBV27
D gene: TRBD1
J gene: TRBJ2-7
CDR3 protein: CASSAGQGAHEQYF
CDR3 DNA: TGTGCCAGTTCGGCGGGACAGGGGGCCCACGAGCAGTACTTC

clone size: -
V gene: TRBV21-1
D gene: -
J gene: TRBJ2-1
CDR3 protein: CASSKKYYPSPDSYNEQFF
CDR3 DNA: TGTGCCAGCAGCAAAAAGTATTACCCATCACCAGACTCCTACAATGAGCAGTTCTTC

clone size: -
V gene: TRBV3-1/TRBV3-2
D gene: TRBD1
J gene: TRBJ1-4
CDR3 protein: CASSRQGGEKLFF
CDR3 DNA: TGTGCCAGCAGTAGGCAGGGGGGAGAAAAACTGTTTTTT

clone size: -
V gene: TRBV11-2
D gene: TRBD1
J gene: TRBJ2-2
CDR3 protein: CASSLGPRTGNTGELFF
CDR3 DNA: TGTGCCAGCAGCCTAGGGCCCAGGACAGGGAACACCGGGGAGCTGTTTTTT

clone size: -
V gene: TRBV21-1
D gene: -
J gene: TRBJ1-5
CDR3 protein: CASSKAKVNTGGGPSNQPQHF
CDR3 DNA: TGTGCCAGCAGCAAAGCGAAGGTCAATACAGGAGGGGGCCCTAGCAATCAGCCCCAGCATTTT

clone size: -
V gene: TRBV18
D gene: TRBD1
J gene: TRBJ2-1
CDR3 protein: CASSETGGSYNEQFF
CDR3 DNA: TGTGCCAGCTCAGAAACAGGGGGCTCCTACAATGAGCAGTTCTTC

clone size: -
V gene: TRBV6-2/TRBV6-3
D gene: -
J gene: TRBJ1-1
CDR3 protein: CASSLGALIEAFF
CDR3 DNA: TGTGCCAGCAGTTTAGGGGCGCTTATCGAAGCTTTCTTT

clone size: -
V gene: TRBV7-8
D gene: TRBD2
J gene: TRBJ2-2
CDR3 protein: CASSLVVTSGRAGELFF
CDR3 DNA: TGTGCCAGCAGCTTAGTGGTGACTAGCGGGAGGGCCGGGGAGCTGTTTTTT

clone size: -
V gene: TRBV7-2
D gene: TRBD2
J gene: TRBJ2-3
CDR3 protein: CASSFASSGNSDTQYF
CDR3 DNA: TGTGCCAGCAGCTTCGCTAGTAGCGGGAATTCAGATACGCAGTATTTT

clone size: few
V gene: TRBV6-7
D gene: -
J gene: TRBJ1-1
CDR3 protein: CASSTLNGSPGTNTEAFF
CDR3 DNA: TGTGCCAGCAGTACCCTCAACGGATCCCCGGGTACGAACACTGAAGCTTTCTTT

clone size: many
V gene: TRBV11-2
D gene: TRBD1
J gene: TRBJ1-1
CDR3 protein: CASSLGTDYPAFF
CDR3 DNA: TGTGCCAGCAGCCTCGGGACAGACTACCCAGCTTTCTTT

clone size: -
V gene: TRBV13
D gene: TRBD1
J gene: TRBJ1-1
CDR3 protein: CASRTGTGETEAFF
CDR3 DNA: TGTGCCAGCAGAACCGGGACAGGGGAGACTGAAGCTTTCTTT

clone size: -
V gene: TRBV9
D gene: -
J gene: TRBJ2-2
CDR3 protein: CASSVGASPGELFF
CDR3 DNA: TGTGCCAGCAGCGTAGGGGCTAGCCCCGGGGAGCTGTTTTTT

clone size: -
V gene: TRBV2
D gene: -
J gene: TRBJ2-5
CDR3 protein: CASEMYQETQYF
CDR3 DNA: TGTGCCAGCGAGATGTACCAAGAGACCCAGTACTTC

clone size: many
V gene: TRBV18
D gene: TRBD1
J gene: TRBJ2-5
CDR3 protein: CASRRDRGSQETQYF
CDR3 DNA: TGTGCCAGCCGCCGGGACAGAGGGTCCCAAGAGACCCAGTACTTC

clone size: -
V gene: TRBV4-1
D gene: TRBD2
J gene: TRBJ2-5
CDR3 protein: CASSHPGLAGQTQYF
CDR3 DNA: TGCGCCAGCAGCCACCCGGGACTAGCGGGACAGACCCAGTACTTC

clone size: -
V gene: TRBV7-9
D gene: TRBD2
J gene: TRBJ2-5
CDR3 protein: CASSPRLAPLGETQYF
CDR3 DNA: TGTGCCAGCAGCCCCCGACTAGCTCCCTTGGGAGAGACCCAGTACTTC

clone size: -
V gene: TRBV7-8
D gene: TRBD1
J gene: TRBJ2-3
CDR3 protein: CASSLKTGHRADTQYF
CDR3 DNA: TGTGCCAGCAGCCTCAAGACAGGGCATAGGGCAGATACGCAGTATTTT

clone size: -
V gene: TRBV5-5
D gene: TRBD2
J gene: TRBJ2-3
CDR3 protein: CASSPASGSTDTQYF
CDR3 DNA: TGTGCCAGCAGCCCGGCTAGCGGTAGCACAGATACGCAGTATTTT

clone size: -
V gene: TRBV28
D gene: TRBD1
J gene: TRBJ1-2
CDR3 protein: CASTQPGQGLYGYTF
CDR3 DNA: TGTGCCAGCACCCAACCCGGACAGGGCCTCTATGGCTACACCTTC

clone size: -
V gene: TRBV11-2
D gene: TRBD1
J gene: TRBJ1-2
CDR3 protein: CASSLTFQVIAGGAYGYTF
CDR3 DNA: TGTGCCAGCAGCCTAACATTCCAGGTTATTGCAGGGGGCGCCTATGGCTACACCTTC

clone size: once
V gene: TRBV19
D gene: TRBD2
J gene: TRBJ2-1
CDR3 protein: CASSTGGGYNHNEQFF
CDR3 DNA: TGTGCCAGTAGTACCGGGGGGGGCTATAACCACAATGAGCAGTTCTTC

clone size: -
V gene: TRBV5-1
D gene: TRBD1
J gene: TRBJ1-5
CDR3 protein: CASSLEGGGQPQHF
CDR3 DNA: TGCGCCAGCAGCTTGGAAGGGGGCGGTCAGCCCCAGCATTTT

clone size: -
V gene: TRBV5-1
D gene: -
J gene: TRBJ2-5
CDR3 protein: CASSLTGTLQKTQYF
CDR3 DNA: TGCGCCAGCAGCTTGACAGGGACACTCCAAAAGACCCAGTACTTC

clone size: -
V gene: TRBV30
D gene: -
J gene: TRBJ2-2
CDR3 protein: CAWSVEYPGELFF
CDR3 DNA: TGTGCCTGGAGTGTTGAGTACCCCGGGGAGCTGTTTTTT

clone size: -
V gene: TRBV6-5
D gene: TRBD1
J gene: TRBJ1-1
CDR3 protein: CASSPPPGQGEAFF
CDR3 DNA: TGTGCCAGCAGTCCCCCGCCGGGACAGGGTGAAGCTTTCTTT

clone size: -
V gene: TRBV27
D gene: -
J gene: TRBJ2-1
CDR3 protein: CASSLLMVDEQFF
CDR3 DNA: TGTGCCAGCAGTTTATTAATGGTAGATGAGCAGTTCTTC

clone size: -
V gene: TRBV27
D gene: TRBD2
J gene: TRBJ2-2
CDR3 protein: CASRVLAGGIGELFF
CDR3 DNA: TGTGCCAGCCGAGTACTAGCGGGGGGGATCGGGGAGCTGTTTTTT

clone size: -
V gene: TRBV10-2
D gene: TRBD2
J gene: TRBJ2-1
CDR3 protein: CASSESKAGVDEQFF
CDR3 DNA: TGCGCCAGCAGTGAGTCGAAAGCGGGAGTCGATGAGCAGTTCTTC

clone size: -
V gene: TRBV10-1
D gene: TRBD1
J gene: TRBJ2-2
CDR3 protein: CASRGQLSGELFF
CDR3 DNA: TGCGCCAGCAGGGGACAGCTAAGCGGGGAGCTGTTTTTT

clone size: few
V gene: TRBV6-6
D gene: TRBD2
J gene: TRBJ2-3
CDR3 protein: CASSIAGGSSTDTQYF
CDR3 DNA: TGTGCCAGCAGCATAGCGGGGGGGTCGAGCACAGATACGCAGTATTTT

clone size: -
V gene: TRBV13
D gene: -
J gene: TRBJ2-7
CDR3 protein: CASSLPRGGNGGIEQYF
CDR3 DNA: TGTGCCAGCAGCTTGCCTCGAGGGGGAAACGGTGGAATTGAGCAGTACTTC

clone size: -
V gene: TRBV9
D gene: TRBD2
J gene: TRBJ2-3
CDR3 protein: CASSAHGGTNRADTQYF
CDR3 DNA: TGTGCCAGCAGCGCTCACGGGGGGACGAACAGAGCGGATACGCAGTATTTT

clone size: once
V gene: TRBV2
D gene: TRBD2
J gene: TRBJ2-3
CDR3 protein: CASSELRSSGTDTQYF
CDR3 DNA: TGTGCCAGCAGTGAATTGCGGTCTAGCGGGACAGATACGCAGTATTTT

clone size: -
V gene: TRBV5-1
D gene: -
J gene: TRBJ2-3
CDR3 protein: CASSLWGPRTDTQYF
CDR3 DNA: TGCGCCAGCAGCTTGTGGGGGCCCCGCACAGATACGCAGTATTTT

clone size: -
V gene: TRBV5-1
D gene: TRBD2
J gene: TRBJ2-3
CDR3 protein: CASSSSSGGADTQYF
CDR3 DNA: TGCGCCAGCAGCTCCTCCAGCGGGGGGGCTGATACGCAGTATTTT

clone size: medium-sized
V gene: TRBV7-9
D gene: -
J gene: TRBJ2-7
CDR3 protein: CASSLVVYEQYF
CDR3 DNA: TGTGCCAGCAGCTTAGTCGTCTACGAGCAGTACTTC

clone size: -
V gene: TRBV19
D gene: TRBD1
J gene: TRBJ1-2
CDR3 protein: CASSIRTGDGYTF
CDR3 DNA: TGTGCCAGTAGTATCCGGACAGGGGATGGCTACACCTTC

clone size: -
V gene: TRBV2
D gene: TRBD1
J gene: TRBJ1-5
CDR3 protein: CASSQGTGGSNQPQHF
CDR3 DNA: TGTGCCAGCTCTCAAGGGACAGGGGGGAGCAATCAGCCCCAGCATTTT

clone size: -
V gene: TRBV4-1
D gene: -
J gene: TRBJ2-7
CDR3 protein: CASSQDRRTVYEQYF
CDR3 DNA: TGCGCCAGCAGCCAAGATCGACGGACAGTCTACGAGCAGTACTTC

clone size: once
V gene: TRBV7-9
D gene: TRBD1
J gene: TRBJ1-1
CDR3 protein: CASRNRGRDTEAFF
CDR3 DNA: TGTGCCAGCCGCAACAGGGGGCGAGACACTGAAGCTTTCTTT

clone size: once
V gene: TRBV7-2
D gene: -
J gene: TRBJ2-3
CDR3 protein: CASSSDRSTDTQYF
CDR3 DNA: TGTGCCAGCAGCTCCGACAGAAGCACAGATACGCAGTATTTT

clone size: -
V gene: TRBV13
D gene: TRBD1
J gene: TRBJ1-1
CDR3 protein: CASSASGTGDFEAFF
CDR3 DNA: TGTGCCAGCAGCGCCTCCGGGACAGGGGATTTTGAAGCTTTCTTT

clone size: -
V gene: TRBV5-4
D gene: -
J gene: TRBJ2-7
CDR3 protein: CASSLGGHLSYEQYF
CDR3 DNA: TGTGCCAGCAGCTTGGGCGGACACCTCTCCTACGAGCAGTACTTC

clone size: once
V gene: TRBV14
D gene: TRBD1
J gene: TRBJ1-2
CDR3 protein: CASSPGTGRGYTF
CDR3 DNA: TGTGCCAGCAGCCCGGGGACAGGACGAGGCTACACCTTC

clone size: -
V gene: TRBV9
D gene: TRBD2
J gene: TRBJ2-1
CDR3 protein: CASSVGGGVYNEQFF
CDR3 DNA: TGTGCCAGCAGCGTTGGCGGGGGGGTCTACAATGAGCAGTTCTTC

clone size: -
V gene: TRBV2
D gene: -
J gene: TRBJ2-7
CDR3 protein: CASSESREQAVSYEQYF
CDR3 DNA: TGTGCCAGCAGTGAAAGTAGAGAACAGGCGGTCTCCTACGAGCAGTACTTC

clone size: -
V gene: TRBV2
D gene: -
J gene: TRBJ2-3
CDR3 protein: CASSEARDITDTQYF
CDR3 DNA: TGTGCCAGCAGTGAAGCGCGCGACATCACAGATACGCAGTATTTT

clone size: -
V gene: TRBV7-9
D gene: -
J gene: TRBJ1-4
CDR3 protein: CASSSQGFEKLFF
CDR3 DNA: TGTGCCAGCAGCTCCCAGGGTTTCGAAAAACTGTTTTTT